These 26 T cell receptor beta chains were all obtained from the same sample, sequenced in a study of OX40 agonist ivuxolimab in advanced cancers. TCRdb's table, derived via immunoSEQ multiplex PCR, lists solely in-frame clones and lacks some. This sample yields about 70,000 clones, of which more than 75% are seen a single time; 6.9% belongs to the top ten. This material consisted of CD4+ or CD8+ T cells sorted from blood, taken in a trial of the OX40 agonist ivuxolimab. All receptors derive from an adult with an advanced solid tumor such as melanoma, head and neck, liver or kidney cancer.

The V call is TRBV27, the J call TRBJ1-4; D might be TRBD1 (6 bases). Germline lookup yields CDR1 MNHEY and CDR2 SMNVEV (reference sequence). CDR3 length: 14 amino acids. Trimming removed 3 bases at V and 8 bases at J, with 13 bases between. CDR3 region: CASSFGQRPEKLFF. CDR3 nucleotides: TGTGCCAGCAGTTTTGGACAGCGTCCCGAAAAACTGTTTTTT.

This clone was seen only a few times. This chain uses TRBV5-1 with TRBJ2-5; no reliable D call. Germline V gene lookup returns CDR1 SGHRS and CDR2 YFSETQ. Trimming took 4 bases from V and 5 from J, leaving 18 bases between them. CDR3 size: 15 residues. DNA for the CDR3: TGCGCCAGCAGCCGAAATCTTGACGTAATGGAGACCCAGTACTTC. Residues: CASSRNLDVMETQYF.

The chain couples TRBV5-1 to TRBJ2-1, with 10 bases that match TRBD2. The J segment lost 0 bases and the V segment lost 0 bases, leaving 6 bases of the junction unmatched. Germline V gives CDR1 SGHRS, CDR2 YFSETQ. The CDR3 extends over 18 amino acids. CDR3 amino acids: CASSLDPSGSDSYNEQFF. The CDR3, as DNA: TGCGCCAGCAGCTTGGATCCTAGCGGGAGTGACTCCTACAATGAGCAGTTCTTC. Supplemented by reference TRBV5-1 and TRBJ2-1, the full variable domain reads KAGVTQTPRYLIKTRGQQVTLSCSPISGHRSVSWYQQTPGQGLQFLFEYFSETQRNKGNFPGRFSGRQFSNSRSEMNVSTLELGDSALYLCASSLDPSGSDSYNEQFFGPGTRLTVL.

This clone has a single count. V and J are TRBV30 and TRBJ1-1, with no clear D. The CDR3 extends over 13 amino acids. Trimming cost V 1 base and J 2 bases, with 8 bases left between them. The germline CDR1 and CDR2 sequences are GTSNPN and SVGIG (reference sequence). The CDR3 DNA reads TGTGCCTGGAGTGGGTGGCCCAACACTGAAGCTTTCTTT. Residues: CAWSGWPNTEAFF.

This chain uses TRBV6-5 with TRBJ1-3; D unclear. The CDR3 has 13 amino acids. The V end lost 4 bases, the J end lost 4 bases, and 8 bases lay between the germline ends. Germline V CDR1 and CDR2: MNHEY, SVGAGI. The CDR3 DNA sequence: TGTGCCAGCAGTTCGAACCCCGGAAACACCATATATTTT. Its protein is CASSSNPGNTIYF.

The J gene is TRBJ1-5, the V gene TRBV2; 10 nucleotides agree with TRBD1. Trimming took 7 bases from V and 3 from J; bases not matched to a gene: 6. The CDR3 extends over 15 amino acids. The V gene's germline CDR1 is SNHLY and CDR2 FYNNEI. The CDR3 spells CASTRQGADNQPQHF. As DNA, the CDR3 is TGTGCCAGCACAAGACAGGGGGCTGACAATCAGCCCCAGCATTTT.

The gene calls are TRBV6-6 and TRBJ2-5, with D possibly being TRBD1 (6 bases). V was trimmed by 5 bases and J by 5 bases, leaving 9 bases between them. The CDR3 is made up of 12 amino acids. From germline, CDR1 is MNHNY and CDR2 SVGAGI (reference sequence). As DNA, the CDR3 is TGTGCCAGCAGTGCGAGGGGGGAGACCCAGTACTTC. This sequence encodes CASSARGETQYF.

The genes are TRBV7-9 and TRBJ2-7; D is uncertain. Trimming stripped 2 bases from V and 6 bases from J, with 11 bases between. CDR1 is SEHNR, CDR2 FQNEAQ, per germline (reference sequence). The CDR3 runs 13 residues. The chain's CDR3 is CASSLPLQPEQYF. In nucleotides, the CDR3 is TGTGCCAGCAGCTTACCCCTACAACCCGAGCAGTACTTC. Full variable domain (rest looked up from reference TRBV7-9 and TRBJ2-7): DTGVSQNPRHKITKRGQNVTFRCDPISEHNRLYWYRQTLGQGPEFLTYFQNEAQLEKSRLLSDRFSAERPKGSFSTLEIQRTEQGDSAMYLCASSLPLQPEQYFGPGTRLTVT.

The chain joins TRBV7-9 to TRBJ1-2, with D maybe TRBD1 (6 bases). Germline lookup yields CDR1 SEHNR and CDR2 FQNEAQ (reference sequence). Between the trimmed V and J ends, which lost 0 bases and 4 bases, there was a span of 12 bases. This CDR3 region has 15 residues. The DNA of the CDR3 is TGTGCCAGCAGCTTAGCCCGCAGGGGAGGCTATGGCTACACCTTC. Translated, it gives CASSLARRGGYGYTF.

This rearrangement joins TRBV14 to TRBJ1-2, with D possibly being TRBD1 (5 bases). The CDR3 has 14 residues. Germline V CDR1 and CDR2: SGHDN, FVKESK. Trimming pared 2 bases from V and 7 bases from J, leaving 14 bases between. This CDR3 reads CASSQLRGIGGYTF. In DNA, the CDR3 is TGTGCCAGCAGCCAATTGAGGGGTATAGGTGGCTACACCTTC.

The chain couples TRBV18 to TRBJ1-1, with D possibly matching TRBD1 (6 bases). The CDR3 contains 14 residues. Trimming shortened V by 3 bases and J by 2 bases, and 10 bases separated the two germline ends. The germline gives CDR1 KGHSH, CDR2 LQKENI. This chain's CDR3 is CASSPDRSNTEAFF. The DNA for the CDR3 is TGTGCCAGCTCACCCGACAGGTCCAACACTGAAGCTTTCTTT. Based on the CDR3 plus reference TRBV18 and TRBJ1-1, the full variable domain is NAGVMQNPRHLVRRRGQEARLRCSPMKGHSHVYWYRQLPEEGLKFMVYLQKENIIDESGMPKERFSAEFPKEGPSILRIQQVVRGDSAAYFCASSPDRSNTEAFFGQGTRLTVV.

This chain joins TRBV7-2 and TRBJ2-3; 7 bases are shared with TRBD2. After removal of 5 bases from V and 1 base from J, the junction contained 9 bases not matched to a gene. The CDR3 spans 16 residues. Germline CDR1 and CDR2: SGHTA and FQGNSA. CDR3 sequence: CASSRGGAGGTDTQYF. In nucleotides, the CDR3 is TGTGCCAGCAGCCGGGGCGGGGCGGGGGGCACAGATACGCAGTATTTT. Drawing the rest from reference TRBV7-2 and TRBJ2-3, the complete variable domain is GAGVSQSPSNKVTEKGKDVELRCDPISGHTALYWYRQSLGQGLEFLIYFQGNSAPDKSGLPSDRFSAERTGGSVSTLTIQRTQQEDSAVYLCASSRGGAGGTDTQYFGPGTRLTVL.

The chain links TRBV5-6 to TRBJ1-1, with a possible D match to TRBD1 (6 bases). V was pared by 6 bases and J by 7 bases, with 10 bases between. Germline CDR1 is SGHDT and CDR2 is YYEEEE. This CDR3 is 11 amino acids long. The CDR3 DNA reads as TGTGCCAGCACCAGGGGTTATGAAGCTTTCTTT. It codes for CASTRGYEAFF.

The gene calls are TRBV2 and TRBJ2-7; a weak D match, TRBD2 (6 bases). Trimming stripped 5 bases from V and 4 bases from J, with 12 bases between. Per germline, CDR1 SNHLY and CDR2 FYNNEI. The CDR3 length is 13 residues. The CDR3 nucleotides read TGTGCCAGCAGTCGGGGACTGATTTACGAGCAGTACTTC. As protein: CASSRGLIYEQYF.

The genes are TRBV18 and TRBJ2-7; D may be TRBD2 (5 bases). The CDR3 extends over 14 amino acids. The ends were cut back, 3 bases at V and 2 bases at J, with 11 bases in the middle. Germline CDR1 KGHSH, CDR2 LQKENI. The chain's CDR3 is CASSPGDGPYEQYF. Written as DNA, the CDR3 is TGTGCCAGCTCACCGGGAGATGGCCCCTACGAGCAGTACTTC.

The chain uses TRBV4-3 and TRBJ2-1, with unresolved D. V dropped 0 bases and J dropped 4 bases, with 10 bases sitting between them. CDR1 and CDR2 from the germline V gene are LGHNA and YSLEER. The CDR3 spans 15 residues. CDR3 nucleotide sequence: TGCGCCAGCAGCCAAGATACCGGAAATTACAATGAGCAGTTCTTC. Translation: CASSQDTGNYNEQFF.

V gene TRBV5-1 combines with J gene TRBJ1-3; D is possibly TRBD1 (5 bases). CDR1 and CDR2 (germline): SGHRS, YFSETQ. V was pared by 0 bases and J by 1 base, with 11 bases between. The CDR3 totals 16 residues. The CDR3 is CASSLGGSVSGNTIYF. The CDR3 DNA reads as TGCGCCAGCAGCTTGGGGGGCTCCGTATCTGGAAACACCATATATTTT.

Here the CDR3 reads CASSPQGGAYNEQFF. CDR3 DNA: TGTGCCAGCTCACCTCAAGGGGGGGCCTACAATGAGCAGTTCTTC. This chain connects TRBV18 to TRBJ2-1; tentatively, D is TRBD2 (7 bases). V was clipped by 3 bases and J by 2 bases, with 11 bases between them. The CDR3 runs to 15 residues. From germline, CDR1 is KGHSH and CDR2 LQKENI.

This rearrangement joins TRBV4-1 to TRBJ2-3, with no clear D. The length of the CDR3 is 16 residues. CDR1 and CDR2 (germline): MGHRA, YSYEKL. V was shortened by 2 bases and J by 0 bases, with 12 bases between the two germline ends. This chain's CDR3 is CASSQLQATSTDTQYF. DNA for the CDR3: TGCGCCAGCAGCCAACTACAAGCCACTAGCACAGATACGCAGTATTTT.

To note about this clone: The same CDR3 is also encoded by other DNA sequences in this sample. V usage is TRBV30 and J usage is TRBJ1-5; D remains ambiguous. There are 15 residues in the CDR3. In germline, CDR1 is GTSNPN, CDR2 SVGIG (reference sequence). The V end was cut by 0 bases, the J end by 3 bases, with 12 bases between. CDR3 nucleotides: TGTGCCTGGAGTGTTGTGGGTCGGAACAATCAGCCCCAGCATTTT. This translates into CAWSVVGRNNQPQHF. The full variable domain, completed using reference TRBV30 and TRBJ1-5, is SQTIHQWPATLVQPVGSPLSLECTVEGTSNPNLYWYRQAAGRGLQLLFYSVGIGQISSEVPQNLSASRPQDRQFILSSKKLLLSDSGFYLCAWSVVGRNNQPQHFGDGTRLSIL.

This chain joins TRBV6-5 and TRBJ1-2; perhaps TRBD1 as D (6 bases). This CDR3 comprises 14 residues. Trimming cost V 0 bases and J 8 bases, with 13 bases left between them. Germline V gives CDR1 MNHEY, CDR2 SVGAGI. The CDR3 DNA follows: TGTGCCAGCAGTTACTCACGGGGGCTCGGAGGCTACACCTTC. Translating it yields CASSYSRGLGGYTF.

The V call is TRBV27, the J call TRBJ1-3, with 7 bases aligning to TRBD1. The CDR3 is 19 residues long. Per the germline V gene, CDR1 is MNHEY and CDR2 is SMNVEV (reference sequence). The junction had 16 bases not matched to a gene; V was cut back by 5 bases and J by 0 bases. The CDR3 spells CASSTHEQGLGTSGNTIYF. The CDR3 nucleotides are TGTGCCAGCAGTACTCACGAACAGGGGTTGGGGACCTCTGGAAACACCATATATTTT.

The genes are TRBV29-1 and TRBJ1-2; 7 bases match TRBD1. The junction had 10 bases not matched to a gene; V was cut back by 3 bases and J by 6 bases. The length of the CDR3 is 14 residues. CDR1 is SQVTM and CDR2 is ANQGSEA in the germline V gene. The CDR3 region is CSVEETGIMDGYTF. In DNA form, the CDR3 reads TGCAGCGTTGAGGAGACAGGGATTATGGATGGCTACACCTTC.

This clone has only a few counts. CDR3 sequence: CASSEDGIYEQYF. DNA of the CDR3: TGTGCCAGCAGTGAAGACGGGATTTACGAGCAGTACTTC. The chain has TRBV6-1 and TRBJ2-7, with D possibly being TRBD2 (5 bases). This CDR3 has 13 residues. Trimming took off 1 base at V and 4 bases at J, with 8 bases between the two ends. Germline V gene data show CDR1 as MNHNS and CDR2 as SASEGT.

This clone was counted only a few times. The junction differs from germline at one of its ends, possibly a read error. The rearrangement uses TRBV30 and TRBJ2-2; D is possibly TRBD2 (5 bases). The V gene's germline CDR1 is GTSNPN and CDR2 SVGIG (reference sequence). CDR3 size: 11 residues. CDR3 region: CARRWSGELFF. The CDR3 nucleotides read TGTGCCAGGAGGTGGTCCGGGGAGCTGTTTTTT.

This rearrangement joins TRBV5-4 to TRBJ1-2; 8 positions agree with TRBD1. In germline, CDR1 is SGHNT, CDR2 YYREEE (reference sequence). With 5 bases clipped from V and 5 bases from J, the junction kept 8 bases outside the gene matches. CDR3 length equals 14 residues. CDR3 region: CASRPSGGGYGYTF. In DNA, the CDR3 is TGTGCCAGCAGGCCCTCAGGGGGCGGGTATGGCTACACCTTC. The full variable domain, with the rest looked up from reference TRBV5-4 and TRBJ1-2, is ETGVTQSPTHLIKTRGQQVTLRCSSQSGHNTVSWYQQALGQGPQFIFQYYREEENGRGNFPPRFSGLQFPNYSSELNVNALELDDSALYLCASRPSGGGYGYTFGSGTRLTVV.